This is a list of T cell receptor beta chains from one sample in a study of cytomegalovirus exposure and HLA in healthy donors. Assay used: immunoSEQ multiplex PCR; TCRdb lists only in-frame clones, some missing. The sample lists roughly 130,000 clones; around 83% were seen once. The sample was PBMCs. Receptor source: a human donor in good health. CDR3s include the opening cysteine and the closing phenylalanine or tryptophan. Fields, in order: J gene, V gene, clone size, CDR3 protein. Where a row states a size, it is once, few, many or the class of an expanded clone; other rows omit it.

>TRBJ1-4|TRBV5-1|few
CASREGDEKLFF
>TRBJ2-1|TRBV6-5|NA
CASRAGTSGGNEQFF
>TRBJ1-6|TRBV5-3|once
CAHARVRGGANSPLHF
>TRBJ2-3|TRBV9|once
CASSASGGIRTDTQYF
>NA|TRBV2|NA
CASTAHEQYF
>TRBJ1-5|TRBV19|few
CASSKDSYSNQPQHF
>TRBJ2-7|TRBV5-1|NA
CASSPTLRTGTGEQYF
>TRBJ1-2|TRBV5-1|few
CASSLQAGSDGYTF
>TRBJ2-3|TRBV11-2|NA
CASSLGGWVAGDTDTQYF
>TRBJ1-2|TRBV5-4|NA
CASSSRGDGYTF
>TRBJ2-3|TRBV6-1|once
CASSPGLAAHTQYF
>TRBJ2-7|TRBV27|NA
CASSLPSGVSGEQYF
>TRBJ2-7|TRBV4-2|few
CASSQDTGSSYEQYF
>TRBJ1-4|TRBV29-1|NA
CSVALVAEFTNEKLFF
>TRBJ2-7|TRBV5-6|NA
CASSSRQDSYEQYF
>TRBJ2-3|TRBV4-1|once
CASSQATGARRGSTDTQYF
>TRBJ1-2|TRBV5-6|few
CASSPPGQGNYGYTF
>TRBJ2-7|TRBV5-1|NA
CASSLGGTGDEQYF
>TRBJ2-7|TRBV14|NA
CASSQDSAYEQYF
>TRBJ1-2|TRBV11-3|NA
CASSLSGSGYTF
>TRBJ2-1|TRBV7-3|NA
CASSRDSSEQFF
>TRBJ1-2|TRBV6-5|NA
CASSYRTGGYGYTF
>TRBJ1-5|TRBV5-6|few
CASSLGGVQPQHF
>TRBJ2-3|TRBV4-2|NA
CASSQDPSTGITDTQYF
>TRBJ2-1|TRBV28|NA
CASSLPSGGNPYNEQFF